The rows below give T cell receptor beta chains drawn from one sample of a study of T cells in Graves' hyperthyroidism and ophthalmopathy. TCRdb passed the multiplex PCR reads through MiXCR, listing each CDR3 protein once. The sample contains roughly 400,000 distinct CDR3 sequences, roughly 25% of which appear only once. Input material: blood. Every receptor here comes from a man between 50 and 59 years old with Graves' hyperthyroidism. Each CDR3 is given with its conserved first and last residue. The D gene is left open where the match is weak. Clone sizes are given selectively: once, few, many, or a class where the clone is expanded.

>TRBJ2-5|-|TRBV19|-
TGTGCCAGTAGTATTTCTGTGTCTTTGGGTCTCCAAGAGACCCAGTACTTC
CASSISVSLGLQETQYF
>TRBJ2-2|TRBD2|TRBV7-3|-
TGTGCCAGCAGCCCGGGACTAGCGGGTTCCGGGGAGCTGTTTTTT
CASSPGLAGSGELFF
>TRBJ2-2|-|TRBV19|few
TGTGCCAGTAGTATATATTATTCCGGGGTCTCCACCGGGGAGCTGTTTTTT
CASSIYYSGVSTGELFF
>TRBJ2-7|-|TRBV27|few
TGTGCCAGCAGTTCCAGGACAGACTACGAGCAGTACTTC
CASSSRTDYEQYF
>TRBJ2-1|-|TRBV20-1|few
TGCAGTGCTACGGACGTGAGCTCCTACAATGAGCAGTTCTTC
CSATDVSSYNEQFF
>TRBJ2-1|TRBD2|TRBV4-1|few
TGCGCCAGCAGCCAAGAATACGCGGGAGGGTATGAGCAGTTCTTC
CASSQEYAGGYEQFF
>TRBJ2-1|-|TRBV4-1|-
TGCGCCAGCAGCCAAGAAAGTCAGTCCTCAGACAATGAGCAGTTCTTC
CASSQESQSSDNEQFF
>TRBJ2-4|-|TRBV6-1|-
TGTGCCAGCAGATCGGTTGGGAAAAACATTCAGTACTTC
CASRSVGKNIQYF
>TRBJ2-2|TRBD2|TRBV19|few
TGTGCCAGTAGTATGCTAGCGGGGAACACCGGGGAGCTGTTTTTT
CASSMLAGNTGELFF
>TRBJ1-4|-|TRBV11-2|many
TGTGCCAGCAGCTTAGGGGGAACTAATGAAAAACTGTTTTTT
CASSLGGTNEKLFF
>TRBJ1-5|-|TRBV15|many
TGTGCCACCAGCAGAGGAGACAATAATCAGCCCCAGCATTTT
CATSRGDNNQPQHF
>TRBJ1-5|-|TRBV20-1|few
TGCAGTGCTAATCTTGGCAGGGGTAGCAATCAGCCCCAGCATTTT
CSANLGRGSNQPQHF
>TRBJ2-1|TRBD2|TRBV13|few
TGTGCCAGCAGCTTAGGACAGCGGGAGTTGTACAATGAGCAGTTCTTC
CASSLGQRELYNEQFF
>TRBJ2-3|TRBD2|TRBV11-3|few
TGTGCCAGCAGCTCCTCGCGGGAGGAATCAGATACGCAGTATTTT
CASSSSREESDTQYF
>TRBJ1-6|TRBD1|TRBV6-1|-
TGTGCCAGCAGTGCGTCCGGGACAGGCAATTCACCCCTCCACTTT
CASSASGTGNSPLHF
>TRBJ2-2|-|TRBV12-3/TRBV12-4|-
TGTGCCAGCCTGGGGGCTCTCACCGGGGAGCTGTTTTTT
CASLGALTGELFF
>TRBJ1-1|-|TRBV12-3/TRBV12-4|few
TGTGCCAGCAGTTTATCCAGCATTGGACCCGGCACTGAAGCTTTCTTT
CASSLSSIGPGTEAFF
>TRBJ2-3|-|TRBV28|few
TGTGCCAGCAGTCCATCTCAGACAGGACCTAGCACAGATACGCAGTATTTT
CASSPSQTGPSTDTQYF
>TRBJ1-2|-|TRBV28|-
TGTGCCAGCAGTTTATCGCGGAATGGCTACACCTTC
CASSLSRNGYTF
>TRBJ2-7|-|TRBV6-1|-
TGTGCCAGCAGTGATGGGCTTTCCTACGAGCAGTACTTC
CASSDGLSYEQYF
>TRBJ2-1|TRBD2|TRBV10-1|-
TGCGCCAGCAGTCCAGGGAGCGGGAGACCCCACAATGAGCAGTTCTTC
CASSPGSGRPHNEQFF
>TRBJ2-5|-|TRBV7-3|-
TGTGCCAGCAGCCCGTCCCGGCCGGGCGAGACCCAGTACTTC
CASSPSRPGETQYF
>TRBJ2-5|TRBD2|TRBV20-1|-
TGCAGTGCTAGAGGAGCGGGAGGAAGACAAGAGACCCAGTACTTC
CSARGAGGRQETQYF
>TRBJ2-1|-|TRBV6-1|-
TGTGCCAGCAGCTCGGCGGACTACAATGAGCAGTTCTTC
CASSSADYNEQFF
>TRBJ1-2|-|TRBV6-1|-
TGTGCCAGTCTCAGTTCCTGGTGGAATAACTATGGCTACACCTTC
CASLSSWWNNYGYTF
>TRBJ2-2|TRBD2|TRBV11-2|few
TGTGCCAGCAGACTCCGACTAGCGGAGAACACCGGGGAGCTGTTTTTT
CASRLRLAENTGELFF
>TRBJ1-1|-|TRBV29-1|many
TGCAGCGTTCCAGACGGGTGGGGTGAAGCTTTCTTT
CSVPDGWGEAFF
>TRBJ2-5|-|TRBV5-1|few
TGCGCCAGCAGCCCCAAGGGTCCACAAGAGACCCAGTACTTC
CASSPKGPQETQYF
>TRBJ2-5|-|TRBV28|few
TGTGCCAGCAGTTTAATAAAAGAGACCCAGTACTTC
CASSLIKETQYF